This entry concerns a single TCR beta chain. The sample belongs to a study of T-cell memory formation after mild COVID-19. TCRdb reprocessed the 5' RACE reads via MiXCR and lists one record per CDR3 protein. Here the sample spans roughly 350,000 distinct CDR3 sequences, roughly 21% being singletons. The origin of this receptor is an adult woman who had mild COVID-19 (a few samples of this study predate the infection). Cell type and time point are not known. The sample comprised PBMCs or a T cell subset sorted from them (not recorded which).

The CDR3 region has the DNA TGTGCCAGCTCACTCGGGACCCAGAATGATGAGCAGTTCTTC. It codes for CASSLGTQNDEQFF. This chain links TRBV18 with TRBJ2-1; D is perhaps TRBD1 or TRBD2 (5 bases each). CDR1 is KGHSH, CDR2 LQKENI, per germline. There are 14 residues in the CDR3. The ends were cut back, 4 bases at V and 8 bases at J, with 15 bases in the middle.